This TCR beta chain came from a study of cytomegalovirus exposure and HLA in healthy donors. In the study overall: Out of about 170 million T cells, an earlier analysis found some 110 million unique TCR beta sequences in total.

The donors gave bone marrow, and they were healthy. CDR1 and CDR2 from the germline V gene are LGHNA and YSLEER. Trimming stripped 0 bases from V and 7 bases from J, with 7 bases between. CDR3 length equals 13 residues. In its sample, this clone was seen a few times. Its antigen is still unknown. Use of 60 Vbeta and 13 Jbeta primers characterized the PCR. Libraries were prepared by immunoSEQ multiplex PCR; TCRdb keeps only in-frame clonotypes and omits some of them. The data contain under 150,000 clones, around a tenth of them singletons. General study points: At a 0.05 false discovery rate, a later analysis found about 17,000 TCR beta sequences to be associated with HLA alleles.

The chain employs TRBV4-3 and TRBJ1-5; D is undetermined. The receptor's source is a male donor in good health and CMV-seronegative. Sequenced material: PBMCs. The CDR3 protein is CASSQDWQQPQHF. The CDR3 DNA follows: TGCGCCAGCAGCCAAGATTGGCAGCAGCCCCAGCATTTT.